This T cell receptor (beta chain) was captured by sequencing in a study of T cell responses to AZD1222 COVID-19 vaccine. The data were produced by immunoSEQ multiplex PCR, yet TCRdb's version contains in-frame clones alone and is incomplete. In the table there are about 85,000 clones, almost 90% of which are singletons. The sequence derives from an adult in good health. The sample here was peripheral blood, taken on day 0 of MenACWY control vaccination.

CDR3 region: CASSLGSGGPRDEQFF. DNA for the CDR3: TGCGCCAGCAGCTTGGGTTCGGGGGGCCCCCGGGATGAGCAGTTCTTC. V and J are TRBV5-1 and TRBJ2-1; TRBD2 is a possible D gene (7 bases). V lost 0 bases and J 8 bases, leaving 18 bases between the germline ends. Per the germline V gene, CDR1 is SGHRS and CDR2 is YFSETQ. The length of the CDR3 is 16 residues.